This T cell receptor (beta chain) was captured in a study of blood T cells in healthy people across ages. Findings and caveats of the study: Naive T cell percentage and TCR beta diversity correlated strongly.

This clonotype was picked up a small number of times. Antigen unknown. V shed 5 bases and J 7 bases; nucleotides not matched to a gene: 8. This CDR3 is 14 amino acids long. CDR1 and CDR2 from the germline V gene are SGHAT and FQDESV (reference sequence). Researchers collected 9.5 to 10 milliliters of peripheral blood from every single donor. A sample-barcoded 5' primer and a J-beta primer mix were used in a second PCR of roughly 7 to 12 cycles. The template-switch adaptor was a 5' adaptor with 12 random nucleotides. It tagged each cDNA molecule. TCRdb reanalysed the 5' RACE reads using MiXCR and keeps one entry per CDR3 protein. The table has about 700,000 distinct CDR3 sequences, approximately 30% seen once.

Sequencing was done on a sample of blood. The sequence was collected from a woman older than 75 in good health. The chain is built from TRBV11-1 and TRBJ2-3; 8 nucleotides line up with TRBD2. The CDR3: CASSPGGLWNTQYF. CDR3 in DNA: TGTGCCAGCAGCCCGGGGGGGCTATGGAATACGCAGTATTTT.